The rows below give T cell receptor beta chains drawn from one sample of a study of radiotherapy plus CTLA-4 blockade in lung cancer. Some clones are missing from TCRdb's copy, which holds only in-frame ones; the method was immunoSEQ multiplex PCR. The sample lists around 53,000 clones; about 86% were seen once. The sequenced sample was peripheral blood, obtained from a patient treated with radiotherapy plus ipilimumab. These receptors were taken from a human donor with non-small cell lung cancer that progressed on radiotherapy plus ipilimumab. Some clones in this sample may be carry-over from other donors' samples. Each CDR3 is given with its conserved first and last residue. D genes are given only for firm matches. Not all rows give a size; the values are once, few, many and, for expanded clones, a class.

d_gene	v_gene	j_gene	abundance	CDR3aa	CDR3nt
NA	TRBV13	TRBJ1-4	NA	CASSYQDNEKLFF	TGTGCCAGCAGTTACCAGGATAATGAAAAACTGTTTTTT
NA	TRBV18	TRBJ2-7	NA	CASSPGTGLGYEQYF	TGTGCCAGCTCACCAGGCACAGGGTTGGGCTACGAGCAGTACTTC
TRBD2	TRBV9	TRBJ2-5	NA	CASSVLAGWQETQYF	TGTGCCAGCAGCGTTCTAGCGGGGTGGCAAGAGACCCAGTACTTC
TRBD2	TRBV19	TRBJ2-1	NA	CASSGLAGGLSYNEQFF	TGTGCCAGCTCGGGACTAGCGGGAGGACTCTCCTACAATGAGCAGTTCTTC
TRBD1	TRBV4-1	TRBJ1-2	NA	CASSQTGGIYTF	TGCGCCAGCAGCCAAACAGGGGGTATCTACACCTTC
NA	TRBV19	TRBJ1-6	NA	CASSIAGSSEYSPLHF	TGTGCCAGTAGTATAGCCGGGTCATCCGAATATTCACCCCTCCACTTT
TRBD1	TRBV6-1	TRBJ1-2	NA	CASSEFGTGYGYTF	TGTGCCAGCAGTGAATTTGGGACAGGCTATGGCTACACCTTC
NA	TRBV4-2	TRBJ2-5	once	CASSQEAGYQETQYF	TGTGCCAGCAGCCAGGAAGCGGGTTACCAAGAGACCCAGTACTTC
TRBD1	TRBV11-2	TRBJ2-5	few	CASSSRDRRQLTRQETQYF	TGTGCCAGCAGCTCTAGGGACAGGAGACAACTGACCCGCCAAGAGACCCAGTACTTC
TRBD2	TRBV5-6	TRBJ2-7	NA	CASSSPLAGGDIIAYEQYF	TGTGCCAGCAGCTCACCACTAGCGGGAGGAGATATAATAGCGTACGAGCAGTACTTC
NA	TRBV6-5	TRBJ1-2	NA	CASSYSNTKQGGYTF	TGTGCCAGCAGTTACTCTAACACTAAGCAGGGTGGCTACACCTTC
TRBD1	TRBV6-5	TRBJ1-1	once	CASSYRTGGTEAFF	TGTGCCAGCAGTTACCGGACAGGGGGCACTGAAGCTTTCTTT
TRBD2	TRBV5-4	TRBJ2-7	NA	CASSLPSGSLSGSYEQYF	TGTGCCAGCAGCTTGCCTAGCGGGAGTCTAAGTGGCTCCTACGAGCAGTACTTC
NA	TRBV27	TRBJ1-1	NA	CASSLSAPGGAFF	TGTGCCAGCAGTTTATCAGCCCCAGGTGGAGCTTTCTTT
NA	TRBV5-4	TRBJ1-3	NA	CASSSPDGNSGNTIYF	TGTGCCAGCAGCTCCCCGGACGGGAACTCTGGAAACACCATATATTTT
NA	TRBV19	TRBJ2-7	NA	CASSASQSGPLAHEQYF	TGTGCCAGTAGTGCTAGCCAATCTGGACCGCTAGCTCACGAGCAGTACTTC
TRBD1	TRBV5-6	TRBJ1-2	NA	CASSPPHTTTRGDGYTF	TGTGCCAGCAGCCCACCCCATACTACGACCAGGGGGGATGGCTACACCTTC
NA	TRBV5-8	TRBJ2-3	NA	CASSLVQGQDTQYF	TGTGCCAGCAGCTTGGTACAGGGTCAGGATACGCAGTATTTT
TRBD1	TRBV19	TRBJ1-6	NA	CASKPGTEYSPPHF	TGTGCCAGTAAACCCGGGACAGAGTATTCACCCCCCCACTTT
TRBD1	TRBV5-1	TRBJ1-2	NA	CASSRTDRVGYGYTF	TGCGCCAGCAGCCGTACCGACAGGGTCGGGTATGGCTACACCTTC
NA	TRBV2	TRBJ1-3	once	CASSAGRGTGNTIYF	TGTGCCAGCAGTGCCGGCAGGGGCACTGGAAACACCATATATTTT
NA	TRBV29-1	TRBJ1-1	NA	CSAEDLNTEAFF	TGCAGCGCCGAAGACTTGAACACTGAAGCTTTCTTT
NA	TRBV6-1	TRBJ1-5	NA	CASSVAVRVDQPQHF	TGTGCCAGCAGTGTAGCGGTCAGGGTGGATCAGCCCCAGCATTTT
TRBD2	TRBV7-2	TRBJ2-7	NA	CASSPLRGLAEYEQYF	TGTGCCAGCAGCCCCCTGCGGGGACTAGCGGAGTACGAGCAGTACTTC
NA	TRBV2	TRBJ2-2	NA	CASSELQGTGELFF	TGTGCCAGCAGTGAACTCCAGGGCACCGGGGAGCTGTTTTTT
TRBD1	TRBV11-2	TRBJ2-1	NA	CASSLSTGGSYNEQFF	TGTGCCAGCAGCTTAAGTACAGGGGGCTCCTACAATGAGCAGTTCTTC
NA	TRBV29-1	TRBJ2-7	NA	CSARPGQAYEQYF	TGCAGCGCCCGGCCGGGACAAGCCTACGAGCAGTACTTC
TRBD1	TRBV28	TRBJ2-2	NA	CATVGTARTGELFF	TGTGCCACCGTTGGGACAGCCAGAACCGGGGAGCTGTTTTTT
TRBD2	TRBV7-2	TRBJ2-3	NA	CASSLLGLATDTQYF	TGTGCCAGCAGCTTACTGGGACTAGCCACAGATACGCAGTATTTT
NA	TRBV6-1	TRBJ1-5	NA	CASSERDFGVDPQHF	TGTGCCAGCAGTGAGCGGGACTTTGGGGTCGATCCCCAGCATTTT
TRBD2	TRBV19	TRBJ2-1	NA	CASGLAGLHYNEQFF	TGTGCCAGTGGGTTAGCGGGACTCCACTACAATGAGCAGTTCTTC
TRBD1	TRBV5-1	TRBJ2-2	NA	CASSKETGANTGELFF	TGCGCCAGCAGCAAGGAGACAGGGGCCAACACCGGGGAGCTGTTTTTT
NA	TRBV15	TRBJ2-1	few	CATSRGYSSRYNEQFF	TGTGCCACCAGCAGAGGGTACAGCTCACGTTACAATGAGCAGTTCTTC
NA	TRBV12-5	TRBJ2-3	NA	CASGPEGDTQYF	TGTGCTAGTGGTCCTGAGGGCGATACGCAGTATTTT
NA	TRBV7-3	TRBJ2-7	NA	CASSLQGSGYEQYF	TGTGCCAGCAGCTTACAGGGTTCGGGCTACGAGCAGTACTTC
NA	TRBV5-1	TRBJ2-5	NA	CASSLNIKETQYF	TGCGCCAGCAGCTTGAACATTAAAGAGACCCAGTACTTC
NA	TRBV15	TRBJ2-2	NA	CATSKRTGKAGELFF	TGTGCCACCAGCAAGAGGACGGGGAAGGCCGGGGAGCTGTTTTTT
NA	TRBV6-6	TRBJ1-1	few	CASNGRTENTEAFF	TGTGCCAGCAACGGAAGGACTGAGAACACTGAAGCTTTCTTT
NA	TRBV25-1	TRBJ2-2	NA	CASRPMTGNTGELFF	TGTGCCAGCAGACCGATGACAGGAAACACCGGGGAGCTGTTTTTT
NA	TRBV12-1	TRBJ2-6	NA	CAAPGGHGANVLTF	TGTGCCGCACCGGGGGGGCACGGGGCCAACGTCCTGACTTTC
NA	TRBV10-3	TRBJ2-3	NA	CAAKPGAGTDTQYF	TGTGCCGCAAAGCCAGGGGCTGGCACAGATACGCAGTATTTT
NA	TRBV18	TRBJ2-2	NA	CASSRGREDTGELFF	TGTGCCAGCTCACGGGGCAGGGAAGACACCGGGGAGCTGTTTTTT
TRBD2	TRBV5-1	TRBJ2-5	NA	CASSPGASGEQETQYF	TGCGCCAGCAGCCCGGGCGCTAGCGGAGAGCAAGAGACCCAGTACTTC
TRBD1	TRBV29-1	TRBJ2-2	once	CSVDLTGVPGELFF	TGCAGCGTTGACTTGACAGGGGTACCCGGGGAGCTGTTTTTT
TRBD1	TRBV5-6	TRBJ1-5	NA	CASSLTQGNQPQHF	TGTGCCAGCAGCTTAACACAGGGGAATCAGCCCCAGCATTTT
NA	TRBV11-1	TRBJ1-3	NA	CASSFSGQFFGNTIYF	TGTGCCAGCAGCTTCAGCGGCCAGTTCTTCGGAAACACCATATATTTT
TRBD1	TRBV27	TRBJ2-7	NA	CASSPTGVGYEQYF	TGTGCCAGCAGTCCGACAGGGGTTGGCTACGAGCAGTACTTC
NA	TRBV5-4	TRBJ1-2	NA	CASSFGTVEAGYTF	TGTGCCAGCAGCTTCGGGACTGTGGAGGCCGGCTACACCTTC
NA	TRBV4-2	TRBJ1-1	NA	CASSQVMWGDTEAFF	TGTGCCAGCAGCCAAGTGATGTGGGGAGACACTGAAGCTTTCTTT
TRBD1	TRBV2	TRBJ1-5	NA	CASRGQANQPQHF	TGTGCCAGCAGGGGACAGGCCAATCAGCCCCAGCATTTT
TRBD2	TRBV11-2	TRBJ2-7	NA	CASSSPWTSGLYEQYF	TGTGCCAGCAGCTCGCCCTGGACTAGCGGGTTGTACGAGCAGTACTTC
TRBD1	TRBV15	TRBJ1-2	NA	CATSRDLQGDGYTF	TGTGCCACCAGCAGAGATCTACAGGGGGATGGCTACACCTTC
TRBD2	TRBV18	TRBJ2-5	NA	CASSPGLAGVRGETQYF	TGTGCCAGCTCACCGGGACTAGCGGGAGTTCGCGGAGAGACCCAGTACTTC
NA	TRBV7-2	TRBJ1-6	NA	CASSRYNSPLHF	TGTGCCAGCAGCCGGTATAATTCACCCCTCCACTTT
TRBD2	TRBV10-1	TRBJ2-1	NA	CASKQNSGGSNEQFF	TGCGCCAGCAAGCAAAACAGCGGGGGAAGTAATGAGCAGTTCTTC
NA	TRBV9	TRBJ1-3	NA	CASSVAAHRSSGNTIYF	TGTGCCAGCAGCGTAGCTGCCCACAGAAGCTCTGGAAACACCATATATTTT
TRBD1	TRBV9	TRBJ1-1	NA	CASSAGQGRSEAFF	TGTGCCAGCAGCGCGGGACAGGGAAGAAGTGAAGCTTTCTTT
TRBD2	TRBV7-7	TRBJ2-2	few	CASSSGLAGVTGELFF	TGTGCCAGCAGTTCAGGACTAGCGGGAGTTACCGGGGAGCTGTTTTTT